The following is a T cell receptor (beta chain) sequence with its context. Study processing details: Reference gene primer amplification gave nucleated cell count estimates. Sequenced by immunoSEQ multiplex PCR; TCRdb stores in-frame clones only, minus some. V and J calls and clone size are given by that table; D and trimming were obtained from the DNA. Seen here are under 250,000 clones, around 86% observed once, and the top ten hold approximately 10%. There are 13 residues in the CDR3. Germline V CDR1 and CDR2: MNHNS, SASEGT. Trimming at V came to 3 bases and at J to 6 bases, leaving 3 bases not matched to a gene. The sample is drawn from a study of blood T cell repertoires in COVID-19. Study as a whole: In each case, the material was cDNA or gDNA derived from T cells, B-cell-depleted T cells, or PBMCs.

The sample taken for sequencing was peripheral blood. The genes are TRBV6-1 and TRBJ1-2, with 8 nucleotides matching TRBD1. This TCR derives from a man aged 45-65 years with COVID-19, enrolled during active disease. CDR3 loop: CASSDRGQDGYTF. The CDR3, as DNA: TGTGCCAGCAGTGACAGGGGGCAGGATGGCTACACCTTC.